The 22 T cell receptor beta chains below were found in one sample sequenced in a study of blood T cell repertoires in COVID-19. This table comes from immunoSEQ multiplex PCR, and its TCRdb copy is limited to in-frame clones, with some not included. The sample lists tens of thousands of clones, roughly four fifths occurring once. Input material: peripheral blood. These receptors came from a woman in her sixties or seventies with acute or convalescent COVID-19.

The J gene is TRBJ1-1, the V gene TRBV6-5; TRBD1 aligns across 8 bases. Germline trimming cut 4 bases from V and 8 bases from J; bases unmatched to any gene: 12. Germline CDR1 is MNHEY and CDR2 is SVGAGI. This CDR3 contains 15 residues. The CDR3, as DNA: TGTGCCAGCAGTTTTAGGACAGGGTTTAAGGGGGAAGCTTTCTTT. This codes for CASSFRTGFKGEAFF.

J is TRBJ2-1 and V is TRBV7-6; 10 bases agree with TRBD2. The V segment lost 1 base and the J segment 7 bases; nucleotides outside the gene matches: 4. This CDR3 has 15 residues. The germline V gene has CDR1 SGHVS and CDR2 FNYEAQ. CDR3 nucleotide sequence: TGTGCCAGCAGCTTAGTTAGCGGGAGGAGGAATGAGCAGTTCTTC. This encodes CASSLVSGRRNEQFF.

V is TRBV7-6 and J is TRBJ1-6; tentative D call: TRBD1 (5 bases). The CDR3 covers 15 residues. Germline V gene data show CDR1 as SGHVS and CDR2 as FNYEAQ. Trimming stripped 5 bases from V and 6 bases from J, with 14 bases between. The CDR3 DNA reads TGTGCCAGCAGCGCTAAGGGGCTGGGTAATTCACCCCTCCACTTT. It yields the protein CASSAKGLGNSPLHF.

V is TRBV6-6 and J is TRBJ2-3, with TRBD1 as a possible D gene (8 bases). Per germline, CDR1 MNHNY and CDR2 SVGAGI (reference sequence). The V end was cut by 5 bases, the J end by 1 base, with 13 bases between. This CDR3 is 15 amino acids long. CDR3 loop: CASSDTGGGTDTQYF. The CDR3, as DNA: TGTGCCAGCAGTGATACAGGGGGGGGCACAGATACGCAGTATTTT.

The chain carries TRBV9 and TRBJ1-3; 7 bases fit TRBD1. This CDR3 is 15 amino acids long. After removal of 3 bases from V and 2 bases from J, the junction contained 5 bases not matched to a gene. Germline CDR1 reads SGDLS; CDR2 reads YYNGEE. CDR3: CASSGTGAAGNTIYF. CDR3 bases: TGTGCCAGCAGCGGAACAGGGGCCGCTGGAAACACCATATATTTT. Looking up the rest from reference TRBV9 and TRBJ1-3 gives the full variable domain: DSGVTQTPKHLITATGQRVTLRCSPRSGDLSVYWYQQSLDQGLQFLIQYYNGEERAKGNILERFSAQQFPDLHSELNLSSLELGDSALYFCASSGTGAAGNTIYFGEGSWLTVV.

This clone has only one observation. The chain carries TRBV9 and TRBJ2-2, with 13 bases that match TRBD2. The trim removed 2 bases at V and 3 bases at J, leaving 7 bases unmatched. CDR1 and CDR2 from the germline V gene are SGDLS and YYNGEE. The CDR3 totals 18 residues. The CDR3 nucleotides read TGTGCCAGCAGCGTTACTAGCGGGGGGGCCGGGGACACCGGGGAGCTGTTTTTT. Translation gives CASSVTSGGAGDTGELFF.

This clone was observed a single time. The chain has TRBV6-5 and TRBJ1-1; a possible D gene is TRBD1 (5 bases). Trimming removed 9 bases from V and 0 bases from J, with 11 bases in between. Germline V lookup: CDR1 MNHEY, CDR2 SVGAGI. The length of the CDR3 is 13 residues. The CDR3 loop reads CASGDYLNTEAFF. The CDR3 nucleotides read TGTGCCAGTGGGGACTACTTGAACACTGAAGCTTTCTTT.

This clone is a singleton in its sample. The chain uses TRBV11-2 and TRBJ1-2, with TRBD1 as a possible D gene (6 bases). The CDR3 length is 13 residues. Trimming left V 6 bases short and J 8 bases short, with 16 bases between. Looked up from germline, CDR1 is SGHAT and CDR2 is FQNNGV. The CDR3 region has the DNA TGTGCCAGCAGTCCACCCGGGACAACGGGCTACACCTTC. Amino acid sequence: CASSPPGTTGYTF.

The chain links TRBV30 to TRBJ1-2; a weak D match, TRBD1 (5 bases). The CDR3 covers 14 residues. V lost 3 bases and J lost 5, with 16 bases in between. Germline-derived CDR1 and CDR2 are GTSNPN and SVGIG (reference sequence). In DNA, the CDR3 is TGTGCCTGGAGAGGGGCCTGGTCTGGATATGGCTACACCTTC. This codes for CAWRGAWSGYGYTF. Variable domain in full (rest from reference TRBV30 and TRBJ1-2): SQTIHQWPATLVQPVGSPLSLECTVEGTSNPNLYWYRQAAGRGLQLLFYSVGIGQISSEVPQNLSASRPQDRQFILSSKKLLLSDSGFYLCAWRGAWSGYGYTFGSGTRLTVV.

This chain's CDR3 is CASSTKPTDTQYF. CDR3 nucleotides: TGTGCCAGCAGTACAAAACCCACAGATACGCAGTATTTT. This chain joins TRBV28 and TRBJ2-3; unclear D gene. CDR1 and CDR2 (germline): MDHEN, SYDVKM. Deletions cut 5 bases from V and 2 bases from J, with 8 bases between. The length of the CDR3 is 13 residues.

There are a few counts of this clone. This chain connects TRBV6-5 to TRBJ1-5; no firm D call. CDR1 MNHEY and CDR2 SVGAGI come from the germline V gene. This CDR3 spans 13 amino acids. V lost 7 bases, J lost 6 bases, and 13 bases lay in between. The CDR3 here is CASTPSRSQPQHF. The CDR3 DNA follows: TGTGCCAGCACCCCTAGTCGGAGTCAGCCCCAGCATTTT.

This clone is medium-sized within its sample. The chain joins TRBV2 to TRBJ1-3; TRBD1 matches 8 bases. Germline lookup yields CDR1 SNHLY and CDR2 FYNNEI. The CDR3 runs to 16 residues. J was trimmed by 0 bases and V by 4 bases; bases with no gene match: 5. CDR3 residues: CASSVGTGNSGNTIYF. CDR3 bases: TGTGCCAGCAGTGTTGGGACAGGCAACTCTGGAAACACCATATATTTT.

The chain combines TRBV7-2 with TRBJ1-1, with D unresolved. Germline V lookup: CDR1 SGHTA, CDR2 FQGNSA. V was pared by 3 bases and J by 0 bases, with 8 bases between. The CDR3 is 14 residues long. As DNA, the CDR3 is TGTGCCAGCAGCTTGGGCGACATGAACACTGAAGCTTTCTTT. Its translation is CASSLGDMNTEAFF.

V is TRBV5-6 and J is TRBJ1-3; D gene ambiguous. This CDR3 is built from 17 residues. Germline V gene data show CDR1 as SGHDT and CDR2 as YYEEEE. The V gene lost 3 bases and the J gene lost 0 bases, with 16 bases spanning the gap. CDR3 amino acids: CASSSGTVRASGNTIYF. The DNA of the CDR3 is TGTGCCAGCAGCTCGGGTACGGTCCGAGCCTCTGGAAACACCATATATTTT. The complete variable domain, with remaining parts taken from reference TRBV5-6 and TRBJ1-3, reads DAGVTQSPTHLIKTRGQQVTLRCSPKSGHDTVSWYQQALGQGPQFIFQYYEEEERQRGNFPDRFSGHQFPNYSSELNVNALLLGDSALYLCASSSGTVRASGNTIYFGEGSWLTVV.

This clone showed up just a few times. This chain uses TRBV4-2 with TRBJ2-7; D remains ambiguous. The V gene lost 0 bases and the J gene lost 6 bases, with 9 bases spanning the gap. The CDR3 loop spans 13 amino acids. Germline CDR1 is LGHNA and CDR2 is YNFKEQ. The CDR3 DNA follows: TGTGCCAGCAGCCAAGACAGGTCCGGCGAGCAGTACTTC. Protein: CASSQDRSGEQYF.

The chain recombines TRBV7-6 with TRBJ2-3; possibly TRBD2 for D (6 bases). CDR1 is SGHVS and CDR2 is FNYEAQ in the germline V gene. Trimming removed 0 bases at V and 5 bases at J, with 15 bases between. The CDR3 runs 16 residues. The CDR3 protein is CASSLATSTGGDTQYF. The CDR3 region has the DNA TGTGCCAGCAGCTTAGCCACTAGCACCGGCGGAGATACGCAGTATTTT.

V gene TRBV15 combines with J gene TRBJ1-4, with a tentative D call TRBD1 (6 bases). Germline CDR1 is LNHNV and CDR2 is YYDKDF (reference sequence). The CDR3 contains 17 residues. Between the trimmed V and J ends, which lost 1 base and 0 bases, there was a span of 12 bases. The CDR3: CATSRGKGVATNEKLFF. The CDR3 region has the DNA TGTGCCACCAGCAGAGGGAAGGGGGTGGCAACTAATGAAAAACTGTTTTTT.

V usage is TRBV29-1 and J usage is TRBJ2-2, with a weak D call TRBD1 (6 bases). This CDR3 spans 13 amino acids. Trimming stripped 1 base from V and 4 bases from J, with 7 bases between. The germline V gene encodes CDR1 SQVTM and CDR2 ANQGSEA. CDR3 in amino acids: CSVEGRGTGELFF. CDR3 DNA sequence: TGCAGCGTTGAAGGCAGGGGCACCGGGGAGCTGTTTTTT.

This clone appeared once. The chain employs TRBV29-1 and TRBJ1-4; D perhaps matches TRBD1 (5 bases). Germline V gene sequence: CDR1 SQVTM, CDR2 ANQGSEA. With 4 bases removed from V and 0 bases from J, the gap between germline ends came to 9 bases. This CDR3 spans 14 amino acids. Here the CDR3 DNA reads TGCAGCGTTGCCGCGGGACCAACTAATGAAAAACTGTTTTTT. This sequence encodes CSVAAGPTNEKLFF.

This chain connects TRBV19 to TRBJ1-1; D not resolved. V was cut by 1 base and J by 0 bases, with 9 bases left in between. This CDR3 is built from 15 residues. CDR1 and CDR2 (germline): LNHDA, SQIVND (reference sequence). The CDR3 here is CASSIVATLNTEAFF. CDR3 nucleotides: TGTGCCAGTAGTATAGTGGCAACCTTGAACACTGAAGCTTTCTTT.

CDR3 DNA sequence: TGTGCCAGCAGCTTGAGGGTGGCGGGAGATACGCAGTATTTT. It yields the protein CASSLRVAGDTQYF. This rearrangement joins TRBV5-5 to TRBJ2-3, with D maybe TRBD2 (5 bases). V dropped 1 base and J dropped 5 bases, with 11 bases sitting between them. The CDR3 has 14 amino acids. Germline V gene data show CDR1 as SGHKS and CDR2 as YYEKEE (reference sequence).

This clone appeared a few times. The chain employs TRBV19 and TRBJ2-3, with unresolved D. This CDR3 region has 14 residues. Per the germline V gene, CDR1 is LNHDA and CDR2 is SQIVND (reference sequence). The ends were cut back, 3 bases at V and 2 bases at J, with 9 bases in the middle. CDR3 sequence (DNA): TGTGCCAGTAGTATCGGCCGACTCACAGATACGCAGTATTTT. This translates into CASSIGRLTDTQYF.